This TCR beta chain was obtained from a study of T cell repertoires and Cas9 in healthy adults. Study-level information: Characterization of SpCas9-reactive CD4 and CD8 T cells covered multi-effector potency, cytotoxicity and lineage. The study, taken as a whole, reports: Reportedly, SpCas9-reactive effector T cell proliferation and function were mitigated by SpCas9-reactive Tregs in vitro.

Libraries were prepared by immunoSEQ multiplex PCR; TCRdb keeps only in-frame clonotypes and omits some of them. The sample consists of 20,000 to 25,000 clones, roughly 90% of them appearing once. The germline V and J ends were trimmed by 2 bases and 1 base, with 9 bases remaining between them. CDR1 is LNHDA, CDR2 SQIVND, per germline (reference sequence). CDR3 length equals 15 residues. A note on this clone: Its antigen is still unknown. Within the sample, other DNA sequences also encode this same CDR3.

This receptor was obtained from a human donor in good health. The genes are TRBV19 and TRBJ2-4; no clear D gene. The sequenced material came from CD4+ effector T cells (CD127+, CD25-, CD137-, CD154-) from PBMCs; culture status not recorded. CDR3 DNA: TGTGCCAGTAGTATAAGCCAGAAGGCCAAAAACATTCAGTACTTC. This translates into CASSISQKAKNIQYF.